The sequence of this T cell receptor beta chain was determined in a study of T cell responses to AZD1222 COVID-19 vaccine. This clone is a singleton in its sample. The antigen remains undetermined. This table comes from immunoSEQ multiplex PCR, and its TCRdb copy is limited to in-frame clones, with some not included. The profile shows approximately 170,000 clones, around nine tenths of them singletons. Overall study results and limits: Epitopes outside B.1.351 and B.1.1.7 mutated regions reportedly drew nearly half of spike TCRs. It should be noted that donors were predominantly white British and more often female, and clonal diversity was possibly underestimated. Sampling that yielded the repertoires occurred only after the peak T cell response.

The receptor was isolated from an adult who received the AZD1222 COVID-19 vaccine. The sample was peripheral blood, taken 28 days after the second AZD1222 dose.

The CDR3 sequence: CASSSSQGSYNSPLHF. CDR3 nucleotides: TGTGCCAGCAGTTCCTCACAGGGCTCCTATAATTCACCCCTCCACTTT. The chain recombines TRBV6-5 with TRBJ1-6; D perhaps matches TRBD1 (6 bases). The CDR3 totals 16 residues. Germline V gene data show CDR1 as MNHEY and CDR2 as SVGAGI. The ends were cut back, 4 bases at V and 0 bases at J, with 10 bases in the middle.